The T cell receptor (beta chain) under discussion was sequenced for a study of tumor-infiltrating lymphocytes in primary liver carcinoma (dated by TCRdb to 2016 to 2017). With respect to the entire study: The five patients, three men and two women aged 30 to 69 years, had hepatocellular carcinoma (four) or combined HCC and intrahepatic cholangiocarcinoma (one). TCRbeta repertoire sequencing, expression microarrays and whole-exome sequencing were combined in the study across five regions of each liver tumor, with adjacent normal tissue and blood also included. Agilent mRNA microarray profiling was performed on the roughly 25 tumor region samples to relate TCRbeta repertoire diversity to the local molecular phenotype. TCRbeta repertoire sequencing covered roughly 35 specimens from 5 patients: roughly 25 tumor regions, 5 adjacent noncancerous liver tissues and 5 peripheral blood samples. Reproducibility between technical replicate repertoires was high, with correlation coefficients above 0.95 and mean shared-clone rates approximately 0.91. Each sample produced about 3.5 to 8 million productive TCRbeta reads, and read depth showed no significant difference between tissue types. Tumors of the five patients were stage T1-T3 N0M0 with maximum diameters of roughly 4.2 to 11 cm.

TCRbeta-specific cDNA was reverse-transcribed from about 0.45 ug total RNA using a constant-region primer and ProtoScript II reverse transcriptase. TCRbeta libraries were built with three nested multiplex PCR rounds, a slightly modified ARM-PCR procedure. Multiplex TRBV1-TRBV30 forward primers and a Cbeta reverse primer were used in the first two PCR rounds, each of which was run for approximately 9 cycles. Sample barcodes and Illumina adapters were added in a final 25-cycle PCR with Deep VentR polymerase. Before sequencing, amplicons of 200-500 bp were purified from gel using a QIAquick gel extraction kit. TCRbeta amplicons were sequenced on an Illumina HiSeq 2500 with 250-bp paired-end reads. The paper's processing steps were these. Reads were quality-trimmed with Trimmomatic v0.33, and paired reads were merged with FLASH v1.2.11 to recover full CDR3 sequences. V, D and J germline segments were assigned to the rearranged TCRbeta sequences using MiGEC v1.2.1b. Clonotype statistics and Shannon-Wiener diversity indices were calculated with VDJtools v1.0.0. To cut down on sampling bias, every analysis after diversity analysis relied on just the 250 most abundant clonotypes from each sample. In TCRdb, the public reads were trimmed at Q25 with fastp and aligned with MiXCR, with productive beta chains retained. Rows with a matching CDR3 protein are joined into one entry that keeps the most common DNA and genes. These V and J calls originate from TCRdb's pipeline instead of the authors' own analysis. Within this sample are about 190,000 distinct CDR3 sequences, with over 80% of them counted one time only. The ten largest clones capture around a sixth of the sample.

Without any cell sorting, total RNA and DNA were extracted together from around 20-30 mg of bulk tissue using the AllPrep DNA/RNA mini kit. Between November 2015 and March 2016, a few patients in China with histopathologically diagnosed primary liver carcinoma had their tumors surgically resected. At the time of sampling, the patients were treatment-naive and had chronic HBV infection. Five spatially separated regions were sampled from each tumor: the superior, inferior, left-lateral and right-lateral poles, plus the tumor centre. Histological examination found more than 75% viable tumor cells in every tumor sample. Each fresh piece of tumor and adjacent tissue was cut in two, with one half stored in RNAlater at -80 degrees C and the other half sent for histology. As to this clonotype: The antigen this receptor binds is unknown. An end of the junction does not agree with germline; a read error may underlie this.

The research as a whole found: Because only the TCR beta chain was sequenced and unpaired alpha chains were not captured, true repertoire diversity is likely underestimated. The top 250 clones made up a significantly larger repertoire fraction in tumors than in blood (p = 0.039). Repertoire overlap was found to be higher between tumor regions (mean around 35%) than between tumor-adjacent (around 17%) or tumor-blood (14%) pairs, consistent with antigen-driven expansion. Only about 7-24% of top clones were found in all five regions of a tumor, suggesting spatial heterogeneity of tumor-infiltrating T cells. Since the samples were bulk and unsorted, there was no way to compare CD4+ and CD8+ T cell repertoires. The study included only four to six patients, and the authors note findings should be validated in a larger study.

Taken from the germline V gene (reference sequence), the CDR1 and CDR2 loops are SEHNR and FQNEAQ. There are 15 amino acids in the CDR3, from cysteine to phenylalanine inclusive. The retained sequence is limited to the CDR3, 45 bases, with the frame set at the first base. The origin of this receptor is a man in his forties with primary liver carcinoma and hepatitis B virus infection. Sequenced sample: tumor tissue from primary liver carcinoma. The chain employs TRBV7-9 and TRBJ2-2; TRBD2 lines up with 7 middle nucleotides. DNA sequence: TGTGCCAGCAGCTTTCTAGCGGCGAACACCGGGGAGCAGTCTTTT. It translates as CASSFLAANTGEQSF.